These 21 T cell receptor beta chains share one sample of origin, sequenced in a study of OX40 agonist ivuxolimab in advanced cancers. Sequencing was performed with immunoSEQ multiplex PCR; in TCRdb, only in-frame clones are kept and a portion is missing. The repertoire holds roughly 140,000 clones, with 90% to 95% as singletons. The sample in question was CD4+ or CD8+ T cells sorted from blood, obtained in a trial of the OX40 agonist ivuxolimab. The receptors derive from an adult with an advanced solid tumor such as melanoma, head and neck, liver or kidney cancer.

The V and J genes are TRBV7-2 and TRBJ2-2; D ambiguous. The CDR3 extends over 15 amino acids. CDR1 SGHTA and CDR2 FQGNSA come from the germline V gene. Trimming shortened V by 5 bases and J by 3 bases, and 13 bases separated the two germline ends. The CDR3 loop reads CASSRARVDTGELFF. As DNA, the CDR3 is TGTGCCAGCAGCCGCGCCCGGGTGGACACCGGGGAGCTGTTTTTT. The whole variable domain, filled in from reference TRBV7-2 and TRBJ2-2, reads GAGVSQSPSNKVTEKGKDVELRCDPISGHTALYWYRQSLGQGLEFLIYFQGNSAPDKSGLPSDRFSAERTGGSVSTLTIQRTQQEDSAVYLCASSRARVDTGELFFGEGSRLTVL.

V gene TRBV6-5 combines with J gene TRBJ2-4; 7 bases match TRBD1. The trim removed 6 bases at V and 7 bases at J, leaving 9 bases unmatched. Germline V gives CDR1 MNHEY, CDR2 SVGAGI. The CDR3 sequence is 14 residues long. This chain's CDR3 is CASSRDRVGNIQYF. CDR3 DNA: TGTGCCAGCAGCCGAGACAGGGTCGGGAACATTCAGTACTTC.

This chain joins TRBV5-6 and TRBJ2-6, with D unclear. The CDR3 sequence is 13 residues long. Germline loops: CDR1 SGHDT, CDR2 YYEEEE. Between the trimmed V and J ends, which lost 6 bases and 3 bases, there was a span of 7 bases. In DNA form, the CDR3 reads TGTGCCAGCACCGACTTTGGGGCCAACGTCCTGACTTTC. Translating it yields CASTDFGANVLTF.

This clone occurred a few times. The chain joins TRBV7-2 to TRBJ2-6; D is uncertain. This CDR3 is built from 16 residues. Per germline, CDR1 SGHTA and CDR2 FQGNSA. V lost 1 base, J lost 2 bases, and 9 bases lay in between. Here the CDR3 DNA reads TGTGCCAGCAGCTTAGACGGGCTAGCTGGGGCCAACGTCCTGACTTTC. Translating it yields CASSLDGLAGANVLTF.

This rearrangement joins TRBV29-1 to TRBJ2-5, with D perhaps matching TRBD1 (5 bases). This CDR3 is built from 10 residues. V lost 6 bases to trimming and J lost 9 bases, with 11 bases between them. Germline V gene data show CDR1 as SQVTM and CDR2 as ANQGSEA. This CDR3 reads CSVLTRAQYF. The CDR3 DNA is TGCAGCGTCCTAACCAGGGCCCAGTACTTC.

The count of this clone is one. The rearrangement uses TRBV4-3 and TRBJ2-6; no clear D gene. Germline V CDR1 and CDR2: LGHNA, YSLEER. The CDR3 runs to 16 residues. The germline V and J ends were trimmed by 1 base and 0 bases, with 7 bases remaining between them. Written as DNA, the CDR3 is TGCGCCAGCAGCCAAGTGTACTACTCTGGGGCCAACGTCCTGACTTTC. Protein sequence: CASSQVYYSGANVLTF.

The chain is built from TRBV27 and TRBJ2-2; 7 bases are a match to TRBD1. This CDR3 is built from 18 residues. Germline-derived CDR1 and CDR2 are MNHEY and SMNVEV (reference sequence). Losses at the gene ends were 3 bases for V and 6 bases for J; bases not matched to a gene: 16. As DNA, the CDR3 is TGTGCCAGCAGTTTTCCCCAACTAGACAGGGTCGGTCCCGGGGAGCTGTTTTTT. This sequence encodes CASSFPQLDRVGPGELFF.

The chain carries TRBV18 and TRBJ2-2, with D unresolved. Between the trimmed V and J ends, which lost 3 bases and 1 base, there was a span of 12 bases. The CDR3 totals 16 residues. Germline V gives CDR1 KGHSH, CDR2 LQKENI. DNA for the CDR3: TGTGCCAGCTCACCTGGACGGTCTGGGAACACCGGGGAGCTGTTTTTT. Translation gives CASSPGRSGNTGELFF.

The chain couples TRBV28 to TRBJ2-7; 9 bases align to TRBD1. V was pared by 6 bases and J by 4 bases, with 7 bases of the junction left unmatched. Germline V gene data show CDR1 as MDHEN and CDR2 as SYDVKM. The CDR3 runs 14 residues. In DNA, the CDR3 is TGTGCCAGCAGATTGACCGGGACAGGGTACGAGCAGTACTTC. This encodes CASRLTGTGYEQYF.

The chain joins TRBV5-1 to TRBJ2-1; D not resolved. The ends were cut back, 3 bases at V and 5 bases at J, with 15 bases in the middle. CDR3 size: 15 residues. The germline V gene encodes CDR1 SGHRS and CDR2 YFSETQ. CDR3 nucleotide sequence: TGCGCCAGCAGCTGGGGAACCGGGCCGAACAATGAGCAGTTCTTC. Its translation: CASSWGTGPNNEQFF.

This clone was observed a few times. The identical CDR3 is also encoded by other nucleotide sequences in the sample. V is TRBV18 and J is TRBJ1-5, with D maybe TRBD1 (5 bases). Trimming cost V 3 bases and J 5 bases, with 8 bases left between them. The CDR3 is made up of 13 amino acids. Germline lookup yields CDR1 KGHSH and CDR2 LQKENI. The CDR3, as DNA: TGTGCCAGCTCACCTCAGGGCGATCAGCCCCAGCATTTT. It is translated as CASSPQGDQPQHF.

CDR3 sequence reads: CASSLSGGAPDTQYF. In nucleotides, the CDR3 is TGCGCCAGCAGCCTATCAGGGGGCGCCCCAGATACGCAGTATTTT. This sequence joins TRBV5-1 and TRBJ2-3, with 8 bases matching TRBD1. With 4 bases clipped from V and 4 bases from J, the junction kept 8 bases outside the gene matches. CDR1 is SGHRS, CDR2 YFSETQ, per germline. The CDR3 consists of 15 residues.

The CDR3 loop reads CASSLGGDSSYNEQFF. CDR3 coding DNA: TGTGCCAGCAGCTTGGGGGGGGACAGCTCCTACAATGAGCAGTTCTTC. The chain combines TRBV5-4 with TRBJ2-1; a possible D gene is TRBD1 (7 bases). The germline V and J ends were trimmed by 0 bases and 0 bases, with 10 bases remaining between them. CDR1 and CDR2 from the germline V gene are SGHNT and YYREEE (reference sequence). The CDR3 runs to 16 residues.

The chain uses TRBV29-1 and TRBJ2-7; 8 positions agree with TRBD1. The CDR3 spans 14 residues. J was trimmed by 4 bases and V by 2 bases; bases with no gene match: 7. Germline V gene lookup returns CDR1 SQVTM and CDR2 ANQGSEA. CDR3 in DNA: TGCAGCGTTGAATCCGGGACAGGACTTTACGAGCAGTACTTC. This translates into CSVESGTGLYEQYF.

The count of this clone is one. V usage is TRBV2 and J usage is TRBJ2-2; 10 positions agree with TRBD1. J gave up 2 bases and V 8 bases, and 5 bases lay outside the gene matches. This CDR3 has 15 amino acids. In germline, CDR1 is SNHLY, CDR2 FYNNEI. CDR3 residues: CASLRQGANTGELFF. The DNA for the CDR3 is TGTGCCAGCCTACGACAGGGGGCAAACACCGGGGAGCTGTTTTTT.

V and J are TRBV10-2 and TRBJ1-1; D perhaps matches TRBD1 (5 bases). The CDR3 has 15 residues. Trimming pared 3 bases from V and 5 bases from J, leaving 16 bases between. Germline-derived CDR1 and CDR2 are WSHSY and SAAADI. The CDR3 loop reads CASSDLGWGGTEAFF. Written as DNA, the CDR3 is TGCGCCAGCAGTGACCTGGGGTGGGGCGGAACTGAAGCTTTCTTT.

The rearrangement links TRBV28 to TRBJ1-2; 8 bases fit TRBD1. V trimming: 10 bases; J trimming: 5 bases; junction bases outside the gene matches: 6. This CDR3 has 12 residues. Germline-derived CDR1 and CDR2 are MDHEN and SYDVKM. The CDR3 nucleotides read TGTGCCATTACAGGGGGGGCTTATGGCTACACCTTC. It is translated as CAITGGAYGYTF.

V is TRBV27 and J is TRBJ2-5; 10 bases are a match to TRBD2. The CDR3 runs 17 residues. Per germline, CDR1 MNHEY and CDR2 SMNVEV (reference sequence). V was clipped by 5 bases and J by 0 bases; unmatched bases: 9. DNA of the CDR3: TGTGCCAGCAGTATAATTCGGACTAGCGGCTACCAAGAGACCCAGTACTTC. It is translated as CASSIIRTSGYQETQYF.

The rearrangement links TRBV7-6 to TRBJ2-2; 8 bases match TRBD2. Losses at the gene ends were 2 bases for V and 4 bases for J; bases not matched to a gene: 12. This CDR3 spans 18 amino acids. The V gene's germline CDR1 is SGHVS and CDR2 FNYEAQ. CDR3 nucleotides: TGTGCCAGCAGCTTATTCCCACGGGGGGGCCGCGGCACCGGGGAGCTGTTTTTT. This gives the protein CASSLFPRGGRGTGELFF.

As to this clone: This sample also contains other DNA sequences that code for the same CDR3. The rearrangement links TRBV18 to TRBJ1-1, with D tentatively TRBD1 (5 bases). Per the germline V gene, CDR1 is KGHSH and CDR2 is LQKENI. Trimming removed 3 bases at V and 8 bases at J, with 10 bases between. CDR3 length equals 12 residues. CDR3 region: CASSPGVTEAFF. The CDR3 bases are TGTGCCAGCTCACCGGGGGTAACAGAAGCTTTCTTT. The variable domain in full, with the rest retrieved from reference TRBV18 and TRBJ1-1, is NAGVMQNPRHLVRRRGQEARLRCSPMKGHSHVYWYRQLPEEGLKFMVYLQKENIIDESGMPKERFSAEFPKEGPSILRIQQVVRGDSAAYFCASSPGVTEAFFGQGTRLTVV.

This chain joins TRBV9 and TRBJ1-6; tentatively, D is TRBD1 (6 bases). The CDR3 is 15 residues long. Germline V gives CDR1 SGDLS, CDR2 YYNGEE. Trimming removed 0 bases at V and 8 bases at J, with 12 bases between. This CDR3 reads CASSVGTVSHSPLHF. The CDR3 coding sequence is TGTGCCAGCAGCGTAGGGACAGTGTCCCATTCACCCCTCCACTTT.